This TCR beta chain emerged from a study of a mutant IDH1 vaccine in newly diagnosed glioma. The wider study: Before enrollment, the patients had been treated with radiotherapy alone, temozolomide alone, or both together. Most of them had received both. General observations from the study: Of the patients, 85% to 95% had vaccine-induced immune responses.

TCRdb keeps only in-frame clones here, not all; method: immunoSEQ multiplex PCR. The table shows tens of thousands of clones, with roughly 92% occurring only once. This sample's time point: week 35, safety follow-up. Topical imiquimod was applied with each vaccine dose, which held 300 ug of mutant IDH1 20-mer peptide. A remark on this clone: The antigen is not known.

The CDR3 sequence is 15 residues long. Per germline, CDR1 LGHNA and CDR2 YSLEER. Trimming removed 1 base at V and 0 bases at J, with 10 bases between. The receptor was isolated from a man aged 50 to 60 with glioma. The sequenced sample was PBMCs, obtained from a glioma patient whose treatment included an IDH1 peptide vaccine. This sequence joins TRBV4-3 and TRBJ2-7; D is uncertain. This chain's CDR3 is CASSQAPAASYEQYF. Written as DNA, the CDR3 is TGCGCCAGCAGCCAAGCCCCCGCGGCCTCCTACGAGCAGTACTTC.